This TCR beta chain emerged from a study of identical twins. There are many counts of this clonotype. Its antigen is as yet unknown. Findings of the study overall: Zero-insertion results could be subject to partial confounding by invariant MAIT and iNKT cells. Models underestimated how often monozygotic twins shared out-of-frame TCR alpha. Surplus twin overlap in beta out-of-frame sequences was less pronounced.

MiXCR, applied by TCRdb to the 5' RACE reads, yields one record per CDR3 protein. The data show some 500,000 distinct CDR3 sequences, around a tenth seen once. The V and J ends lost 1 base and 5 bases, in that order; junction bases with no gene match: 3. The CDR3 totals 15 residues. Germline V gives CDR1 MGHRA, CDR2 YSYEKL. With no exceptions, donors were healthy Caucasians. These same records also appear under a second study, on yellow fever vaccine responses in identical twins.

The receptor was derived from a woman in her late teens or twenties in good health. The chain carries TRBV4-1 and TRBJ2-1; 9 bases are shared with TRBD2. Sequenced sample: PBMCs. The CDR3 here is CASSQGSGGDNEQFF. CDR3 DNA sequence: TGCGCCAGCAGCCAAGGTAGCGGGGGTGACAATGAGCAGTTCTTC.